This T cell receptor (beta chain) was captured in a study of blood T cell repertoires in COVID-19. About the research overall: T cells, B-cell-depleted T cells, or PBMCs provided the cDNA or gDNA that served as material.

In the authors' workflow: Reference gene primer amplification in the assay estimated nucleated cell counts. Here immunoSEQ multiplex PCR was the method, and the copy in TCRdb shows in-frame clones only, minus some. The DNA gave D and trimming, while V, J and clone size come from that table. Of about 180,000 clones detected, 80% to 90% appear once; the ten largest clones hold roughly 20%. This clone was seen only once. Sample: peripheral blood. This sequence originates from a man between 65 and 79 years old with active or convalescent COVID-19.

CDR3 bases: TGTGCCAGCAGCCCAGTGGACAGGCCTGAAGCTTTCTTT. This translates into CASSPVDRPEAFF. The genes are TRBV3-1 (or the pseudogene TRBV3-2) and TRBJ1-1; TRBD1 matches 7 bases. CDR3 length equals 13 residues. From germline, CDR1 is LGHDT and CDR2 YNNKEL (reference sequence). Unmatched junction bases numbered 5, after V lost 4 bases and J lost 6 bases.